Listed here are 8 T cell receptor beta chains from one sample, sequenced in a study of blood T cell repertoires in COVID-19 (TCRdb year 2020). The library was prepared using the immunoSEQ multiplex PCR assay. Held by TCRdb, this immuneACCESS table contains in-frame sequences only and omits some clones. Under half of the omission traces to an unresolved V gene where checked; the cause of the rest is unknown. For this sample the table gives 200,000 to 250,000 clones, of which approximately 90% were detected only once. The top ten hold 2.7% of the sample. The sequencing sample was made of peripheral blood. The source is a young man with COVID-19, enrolled during active disease.

This chain joins TRBV29-1 and TRBJ1-1; a possible D gene is TRBD1 (6 bases). Germline CDR1 reads SQVTM; CDR2 reads ANQGSEA. This CDR3 has 13 amino acids. Trimming removed 4 bases at V and 2 bases at J, with 11 bases between. CDR3 DNA sequence: TGCAGCGTTGCGGGGGGCACTAACACTGAAGCTTTCTTT. This encodes CSVAGGTNTEAFF.

The chain has TRBV29-1 and TRBJ1-1, with TRBD1 as a possible D gene (5 bases). CDR1 and CDR2 from the germline V gene are SQVTM and ANQGSEA. This CDR3 has 16 amino acids. V was trimmed by 4 bases and J by 4 bases, leaving 22 bases between them. This CDR3 is CSVAGEIRVLGTEAFF. In DNA form, the CDR3 reads TGCAGCGTTGCGGGGGAAATAAGAGTTCTGGGCACTGAAGCTTTCTTT.

The rearrangement uses TRBV7-3 and TRBJ1-2, with D tentatively TRBD1 (5 bases). The length of the CDR3 is 15 residues. Trimming shortened V by 3 bases and J by 4 bases, and 15 bases separated the two germline ends. Germline values: CDR1 SGHTA, CDR2 FQGTGA. The CDR3 spells CASSFLGDSFYGYTF. The CDR3 nucleotides are TGTGCCAGCAGCTTTTTAGGGGATTCCTTCTATGGCTACACCTTC.

This rearrangement joins TRBV27 to TRBJ1-3, with D maybe TRBD1 (5 bases). V lost 3 bases to trimming and J lost 9 bases, with 12 bases between them. The CDR3 sequence is 13 residues long. The V gene's germline CDR1 is MNHEY and CDR2 SMNVEV (reference sequence). Here the CDR3 reads CASSFDSLSTIYF. CDR3 nucleotides: TGTGCCAGCAGTTTTGACAGCCTAAGCACCATATATTTT.

Here the CDR3 reads CASSLERQGETQYF. DNA of the CDR3: TGCGCCAGCAGCTTGGAAAGACAGGGTGAGACCCAGTACTTC. This chain connects TRBV5-1 to TRBJ2-5, with 7 nucleotides matching TRBD1. Trimming took 0 bases from V and 5 from J; bases not matched to a gene: 4. Germline assignment: CDR1 SGHRS and CDR2 YFSETQ. The CDR3 has 14 amino acids.

The J gene is TRBJ1-2, the V gene TRBV18; the D is unclear. The length of the CDR3 is 14 residues. V was clipped by 2 bases and J by 6 bases, with 13 bases between them. Germline CDR1 reads KGHSH; CDR2 reads LQKENI. The chain's CDR3 is CASSPMEGSHGYTF. The CDR3 DNA reads TGTGCCAGCTCACCAATGGAGGGATCCCATGGCTACACCTTC.

Concerning this clone: The sample contains more than one DNA sequence encoding this CDR3. The chain carries TRBV4-1 and TRBJ1-4; D uncertain. V lost 6 bases to trimming and J lost 5 bases, with 7 bases between them. This CDR3 has 12 residues. The germline gives CDR1 MGHRA, CDR2 YSYEKL. The CDR3 nucleotides are TGCGCCAGCAGTCCCCTAAATGAAAAACTGTTTTTT. It translates to CASSPLNEKLFF.

CDR3 residues: CASSQINGQDYTF. CDR3 DNA sequence: TGTGCCAGCAGTCAAATAAACGGACAGGACTACACCTTC. The chain carries TRBV27 and TRBJ1-2; 7 bases map to TRBD1. The length of the CDR3 is 13 residues. Per germline, CDR1 MNHEY and CDR2 SMNVEV (reference sequence). Trimming removed 5 bases from V and 10 bases from J; junction bases left unmatched: 10.